The T cell receptor (beta chain) under discussion was sequenced for a study of post-analysis software for immune sequencing data. Regarding this clonotype: The antigen is not known.

Broader study findings: Among four or five TRBV segments more frequent in patients than controls were TRBV5-6, TRBV5-1 and TRBV20-1.

The V segment lost 5 bases and the J segment 6 bases; nucleotides outside the gene matches: 13. Germline CDR1 and CDR2: ENHRY and SYGVKD. The CDR3 length is 16 residues. TCR beta cDNA libraries included unique molecular identifiers. TCRdb re-called the PCR reads with MiXCR, one entry per CDR3 protein. Of some 700,000 distinct CDR3 sequences in the sample, roughly three fifths are singletons; the top ten hold approximately 10%. The gene calls are TRBV10-3 and TRBJ2-3; 8 bases match TRBD2. Sequencing used blood. The source of this sequence is a girl aged 2 to 9 with multiple sclerosis. CDR3 coding DNA: TGTGCCATCAGTTCGACCTTTAGCGGGATAGGCGATACGCAGTATTTT. It yields the protein CAISSTFSGIGDTQYF.